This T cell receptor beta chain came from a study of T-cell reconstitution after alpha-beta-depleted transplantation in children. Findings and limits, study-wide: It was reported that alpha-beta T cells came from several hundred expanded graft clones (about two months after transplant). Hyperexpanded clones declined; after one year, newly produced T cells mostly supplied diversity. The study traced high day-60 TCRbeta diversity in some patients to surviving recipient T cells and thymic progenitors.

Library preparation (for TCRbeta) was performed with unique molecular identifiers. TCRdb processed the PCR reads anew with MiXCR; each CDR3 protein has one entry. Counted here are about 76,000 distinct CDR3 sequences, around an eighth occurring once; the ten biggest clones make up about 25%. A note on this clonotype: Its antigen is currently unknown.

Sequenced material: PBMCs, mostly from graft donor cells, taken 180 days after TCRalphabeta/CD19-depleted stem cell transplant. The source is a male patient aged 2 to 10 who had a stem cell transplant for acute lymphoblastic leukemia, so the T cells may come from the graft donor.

In DNA form, the CDR3 reads TGCAGTGCTAGGGGGATAAGACAGGGGAGGGGGACCCAGTACTTC. Translation gives CSARGIRQGRGTQYF. The V gene is TRBV20-1, the J gene TRBJ2-5; weak D call: TRBD1 (8 bases). This CDR3 has 15 residues. From germline, CDR1 is DFQATT and CDR2 SNEGSKA (reference sequence). V was shortened by 3 bases and J by 7 bases, with 21 bases between the two germline ends.